The rows below give T cell receptor beta chains drawn from one sample of a study of blood T cells in healthy people across ages. In TCRdb, the 5' RACE reads were re-called with MiXCR into one record per CDR3 protein. The top ten clones hold about a sixth of a sample with more than 700,000 distinct CDR3 sequences, about 42% of them seen once. Sequencing was carried out using blood. These receptors were obtained from an older man in good health. Each CDR3 is given without its conserved first and last residue.

J	length	V	CDR3
TRBJ1-2	14	TRBV7-8	ASSLSTGFSSYGYT
TRBJ1-1	13	TRBV7-2	ASSPGAGMYTEAF
TRBJ1-6	13	TRBV27	ASSLSIGAGSPPH
TRBJ2-5	11	TRBV10-3	AISESSRETQY
TRBJ2-1	15	TRBV9	ASSVAFVGISYNEQF
TRBJ2-3	14	TRBV27	ASSLRGRGSTDTQY
TRBJ1-1	12	TRBV7-2	ASSEDEARTGAF
NA	12	TRBV12-3/TRBV12-4	ASSWDLDIFEQY
TRBJ2-3	11	TRBV20-1	SAQSGRTDTQY
TRBJ2-7	11	TRBV25-1	ATSGAGGYEQY
TRBJ2-4	13	TRBV6-2/TRBV6-3	ASSYRGLAENIQY
TRBJ2-1	13	TRBV7-2	ASSSVAGLYNEQF
TRBJ2-1	13	TRBV15	ATSKSGDSYNEQF
TRBJ2-1	15	TRBV5-1	ASSYYPTGTGYNEQF
TRBJ1-5	13	TRBV7-2	ASSLETEQNQPQH
TRBJ2-1	12	TRBV11-3	ASRGTGALNEQF
TRBJ2-7	13	TRBV7-2	ASRQVGGGAYEQY
NA	11	TRBV28	ASSIGHAYEQY
TRBJ2-1	12	TRBV29-1	SVVVRTLGNEQF
TRBJ2-5	12	TRBV20-1	SYAGTSEQETQY
TRBJ1-1	11	TRBV5-5	ASSWGPTVEAF
NA	12	TRBV6-5	ASSKGTATYEQY
TRBJ2-3	12	TRBV11-3	ASTFGRGTDTQY